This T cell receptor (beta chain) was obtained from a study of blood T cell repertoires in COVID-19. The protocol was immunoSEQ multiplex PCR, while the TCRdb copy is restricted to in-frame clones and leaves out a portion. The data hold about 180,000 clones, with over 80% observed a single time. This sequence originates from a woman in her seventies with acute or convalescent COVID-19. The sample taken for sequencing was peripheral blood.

CDR3 nucleotide sequence: TGTGCCAGCAGCTTAGTCCGTGGTAGCGGGGGCTTCGGCAATGAGCAGTTCTTC. This encodes CASSLVRGSGGFGNEQFF. The rearrangement links TRBV7-2 to TRBJ2-1; 9 positions match TRBD2. CDR1 and CDR2 from the germline V gene are SGHTA and FQGNSA. The CDR3 extends over 18 amino acids. J was trimmed by 6 bases and V by 1 base; bases with no gene match: 13.